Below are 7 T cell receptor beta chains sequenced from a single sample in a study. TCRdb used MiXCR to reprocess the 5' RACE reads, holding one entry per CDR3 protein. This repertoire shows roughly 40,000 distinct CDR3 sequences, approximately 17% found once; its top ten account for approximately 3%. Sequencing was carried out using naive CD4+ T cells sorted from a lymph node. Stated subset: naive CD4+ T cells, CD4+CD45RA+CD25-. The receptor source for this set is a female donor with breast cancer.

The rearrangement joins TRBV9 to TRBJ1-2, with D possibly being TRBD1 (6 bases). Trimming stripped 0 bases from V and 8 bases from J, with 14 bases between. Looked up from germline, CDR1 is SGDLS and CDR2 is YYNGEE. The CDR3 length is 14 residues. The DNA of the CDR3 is TGTGCCAGCAGCGTAGAGGTCAGGGGAGAAGGCTACACCTTC. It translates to CASSVEVRGEGYTF.

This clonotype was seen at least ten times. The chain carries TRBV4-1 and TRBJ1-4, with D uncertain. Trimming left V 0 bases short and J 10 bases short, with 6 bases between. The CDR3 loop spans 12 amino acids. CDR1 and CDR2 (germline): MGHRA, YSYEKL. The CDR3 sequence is CASSQESSKLFF. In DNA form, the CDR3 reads TGCGCCAGCAGCCAAGAATCGTCAAAACTGTTTTTT.

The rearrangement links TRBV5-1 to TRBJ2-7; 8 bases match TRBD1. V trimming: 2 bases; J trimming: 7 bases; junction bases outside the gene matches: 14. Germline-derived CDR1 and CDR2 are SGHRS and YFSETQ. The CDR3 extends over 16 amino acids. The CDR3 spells CASSLPRCQGAGEQYF. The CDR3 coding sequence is TGCGCCAGCAGCTTACCCCGATGTCAGGGGGCGGGTGAGCAGTACTTC.

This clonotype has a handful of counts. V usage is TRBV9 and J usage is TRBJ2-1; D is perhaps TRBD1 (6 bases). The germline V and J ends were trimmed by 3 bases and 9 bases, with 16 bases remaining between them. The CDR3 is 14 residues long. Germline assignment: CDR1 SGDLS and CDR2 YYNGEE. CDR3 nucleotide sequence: TGTGCCAGCAGCGGAGGGGACACTTGGAGTGAGCAGTTCTTC. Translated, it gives CASSGGDTWSEQFF.

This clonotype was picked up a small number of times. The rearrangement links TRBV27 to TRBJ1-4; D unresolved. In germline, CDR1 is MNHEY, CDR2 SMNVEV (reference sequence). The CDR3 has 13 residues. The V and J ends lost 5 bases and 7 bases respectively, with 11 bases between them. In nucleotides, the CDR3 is TGTGCCAGCAGTCCCCGCGAAGGTGAAAAACTGTTTTTT. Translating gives CASSPREGEKLFF.

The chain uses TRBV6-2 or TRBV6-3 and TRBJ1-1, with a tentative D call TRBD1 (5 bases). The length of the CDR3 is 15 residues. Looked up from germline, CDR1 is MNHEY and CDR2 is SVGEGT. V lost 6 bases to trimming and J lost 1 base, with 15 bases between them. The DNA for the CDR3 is TGTGCCAGCAGGGGATTCAGGGCTGGGAACACTGAAGCTTTCTTT. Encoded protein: CASRGFRAGNTEAFF.

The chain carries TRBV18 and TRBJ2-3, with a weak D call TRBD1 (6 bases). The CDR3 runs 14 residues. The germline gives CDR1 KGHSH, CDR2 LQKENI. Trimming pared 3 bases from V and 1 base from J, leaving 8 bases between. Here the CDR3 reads CASSPRTGTDTQYF. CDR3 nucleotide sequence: TGTGCCAGCTCACCCCGGACAGGCACAGATACGCAGTATTTT.